This TCR beta chain was observed in a study of CD8 T cells in Susac syndrome. The CDR3 length is 13 residues. Germline loops: CDR1 SGHDN, CDR2 FVKESK. Losses at the gene ends were 4 bases for V and 4 bases for J; bases not matched to a gene: 3. RNA amounts of roughly 0.5 to 1 ug underwent reverse transcription with random hexamers. Using its own MiXCR run on the immunoSEQ multiplex PCR reads, TCRdb lists one record per CDR3 protein. The data show more than 150,000 distinct CDR3 sequences, roughly 96% seen once. The chain joins TRBV14 to TRBJ1-2, with 7 bases matching TRBD1. The sequence was obtained from a human donor with Susac syndrome. Sequencing was carried out using CD4+ T cells from PBMCs. The CDR3 region has the DNA TGTGCCAGCAGCCCCCACAGGGGCTATGGCTACACCTTC. Translation: CASSPHRGYGYTF.